The clone carrying this TCR beta chain was seen many times. This sample was included in a study of spatial heterogeneity in lung cancer. Time point given: sample taken at primary tumor resection. A single record per CDR3 protein comes from TCRdb applying MiXCR to the 5' RACE reads. The repertoire holds some 40,000 distinct CDR3 sequences, approximately 5.5% seen once, with 25% in the top ten. There are 17 residues in the CDR3. The germline V gene encodes CDR1 MDHEN and CDR2 SYDVKM. Unmatched junction bases numbered 9, after V lost 5 bases and J lost 0 bases. The rearrangement uses TRBV28 and TRBJ2-4, with 8 bases fitting TRBD1. Sequencing used PBMCs, obtained at surgery. The TCR sequence derives from a female donor with early-stage non-small cell lung cancer. This CDR3 is CASSPRTGSTAKNIQYF. The DNA of the CDR3 is TGTGCCAGCAGTCCGCGGACAGGGTCGACAGCCAAAAACATTCAGTACTTC.